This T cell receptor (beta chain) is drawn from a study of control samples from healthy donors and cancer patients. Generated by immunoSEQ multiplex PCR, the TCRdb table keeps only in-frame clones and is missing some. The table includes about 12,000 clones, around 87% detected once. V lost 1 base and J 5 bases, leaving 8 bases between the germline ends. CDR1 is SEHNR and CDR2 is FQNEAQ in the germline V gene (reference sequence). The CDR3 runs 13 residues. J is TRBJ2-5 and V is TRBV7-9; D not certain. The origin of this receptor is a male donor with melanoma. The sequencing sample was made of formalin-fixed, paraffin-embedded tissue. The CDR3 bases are TGTGCCAGCAGCTTAGACGGGCGGGAGACCCAGTACTTC. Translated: CASSLDGRETQYF.